The sequence of this T cell receptor (beta chain) was determined in a study of beta chain features in type 1 diabetes. Findings of the study overall: The influence of HLA type on TCRB rearrangement stayed undetermined. TCRB CDR3s were moderately but significantly shorter in Type 1 diabetes patients in all four CD4+ subsets.

All of the isolated RNA was reverse transcribed, so expressed TCRB transcripts were sequenced. Produced via immunoSEQ multiplex PCR; TCRdb's table is partial and in-frame only. The table records about 650,000 clones, approximately 13% of them present only once. This clone was seen a few times. Antigen: not known. This CDR3 is 17 amino acids long. Losses at the gene ends were 3 bases for V and 2 bases for J; bases not matched to a gene: 6. CDR1 is SGHTS and CDR2 is YDEGEE in the germline V gene. J is TRBJ2-5 and V is TRBV5-8; TRBD2 agrees at 14 bases. This TCR was recovered from a man in his thirties or forties with type 1 diabetes. Sequenced: naive CD4+ T cells from blood. CDR3 bases: TGTGCCAGCAGCTCCGGGACTAGCGGGGGACCACAAGAGACCCAGTACTTC. The encoded protein is CASSSGTSGGPQETQYF.